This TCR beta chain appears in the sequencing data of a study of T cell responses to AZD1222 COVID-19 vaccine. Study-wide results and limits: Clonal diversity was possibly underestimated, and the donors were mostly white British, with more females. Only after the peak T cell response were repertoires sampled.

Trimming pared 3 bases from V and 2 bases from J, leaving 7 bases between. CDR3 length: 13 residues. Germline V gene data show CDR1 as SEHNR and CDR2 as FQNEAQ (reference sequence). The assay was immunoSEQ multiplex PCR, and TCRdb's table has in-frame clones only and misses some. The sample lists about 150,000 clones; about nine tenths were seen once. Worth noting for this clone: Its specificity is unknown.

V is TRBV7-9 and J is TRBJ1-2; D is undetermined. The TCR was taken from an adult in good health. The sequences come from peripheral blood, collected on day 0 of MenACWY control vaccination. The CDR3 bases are TGTGCCAGCAGCTTCAGACCGAACTATGGCTACACCTTC. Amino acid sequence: CASSFRPNYGYTF.